A selection of T cell receptor beta chains follows, all from one sample in a study of blood T cell repertoires in COVID-19. Some clones are missing from TCRdb's copy, which holds only in-frame ones; the method was immunoSEQ multiplex PCR. The sample carries a few hundred thousand clones, roughly 84% recorded once. Sequencing was carried out using peripheral blood. These receptors all stem from a woman of 80 years or more with active or convalescent COVID-19. CDR3s include the opening cysteine and the closing phenylalanine or tryptophan. The order of the fields is V gene, clone size, J gene, D gene, CDR3 protein, CDR3 DNA. D genes are given only for firm matches. Size values are once, few and many counts, or a class for expanded clones, and some rows have none.

V: TRBV2
size: -
J: TRBJ2-5
D: -
CDR3: CASSGQVGETQYF
DNA: TGTGCCAGCAGTGGACAGGTGGGGGAGACCCAGTACTTC

V: TRBV5-1
size: -
J: TRBJ2-7
D: -
CDR3: CASSLAAGFSYEQYF
DNA: TGCGCCAGCAGCTTGGCCGCAGGCTTCTCCTACGAGCAGTACTTC

V: TRBV5-1
size: -
J: TRBJ2-7
D: -
CDR3: CASSLTATSYEQYF
DNA: TGCGCCAGCAGCCTGACAGCCACCTCCTACGAGCAGTACTTC

V: TRBV6-4
size: -
J: TRBJ2-1
D: TRBD2
CDR3: CASSDSRLAGVLYNEQFF
DNA: TGTGCCAGCAGTGACTCGAGACTAGCGGGAGTTCTTTACAATGAGCAGTTCTTC

V: TRBV27
size: -
J: TRBJ2-7
D: TRBD1
CDR3: CASSELPDRAESDEQYF
DNA: TGTGCCAGCAGTGAACTCCCTGACAGGGCTGAGTCTGACGAGCAGTACTTC

V: TRBV5-4
size: -
J: TRBJ1-2
D: -
CDR3: CASSLPGDQLANYGYTF
DNA: TGTGCCAGCAGCTTGCCAGGGGACCAATTAGCTAACTATGGCTACACCTTC

V: TRBV28
size: -
J: TRBJ1-1
D: -
CDR3: CASSSLRTGTEAFF
DNA: TGTGCCAGCAGCTCCTTACGAACGGGCACTGAAGCTTTCTTT

V: TRBV25-1
size: -
J: TRBJ1-5
D: -
CDR3: CASSDGQGGRNQPQHF
DNA: TGTGCCAGCAGTGATGGGCAGGGCGGCCGGAATCAGCCCCAGCATTTT

V: TRBV5-1
size: few
J: TRBJ2-3
D: TRBD2
CDR3: CASRRTSGTDTQYF
DNA: TGCGCCAGCAGGAGGACTAGCGGCACAGATACGCAGTATTTT

V: TRBV7-9
size: -
J: TRBJ2-5
D: -
CDR3: CASSLGGDQETQYF
DNA: TGTGCCAGCAGCTTGGGCGGGGACCAAGAGACCCAGTACTTC

V: TRBV14
size: -
J: TRBJ2-3
D: -
CDR3: CASSHWGHRADTQYF
DNA: TGTGCCAGCAGCCATTGGGGCCACAGGGCGGATACGCAGTATTTT

V: TRBV6-5
size: -
J: TRBJ1-1
D: TRBD1
CDR3: CASSYFTQGAEAFF
DNA: TGTGCCAGCAGTTACTTTACCCAGGGGGCTGAAGCTTTCTTT

V: TRBV9
size: -
J: TRBJ2-3
D: -
CDR3: CASTRQASTDTQYF
DNA: TGTGCCAGCACTCGGCAGGCAAGCACAGATACGCAGTATTTT

V: TRBV9
size: -
J: TRBJ2-7
D: TRBD1
CDR3: CASSPPDRVWEQYF
DNA: TGTGCCAGCAGCCCGCCGGACAGGGTGTGGGAGCAGTACTTC

V: TRBV6-5
size: -
J: TRBJ1-5
D: -
CDR3: CASRIRVYSNQPQHF
DNA: TGTGCCAGCAGAATAAGAGTATATAGCAATCAGCCCCAGCATTTT

V: TRBV28
size: -
J: TRBJ1-4
D: TRBD1
CDR3: CASSFPRDSATNEKLFF
DNA: TGTGCCAGCAGTTTCCCCCGGGACAGTGCAACTAATGAAAAACTGTTTTTT

V: TRBV6-5
size: once
J: TRBJ2-1
D: TRBD1
CDR3: CASSYRDSRDEQFF
DNA: TGTGCCAGCAGTTACCGGGACAGTAGGGACGAGCAGTTCTTC

V: TRBV3-1/TRBV3-2
size: once
J: TRBJ2-3
D: -
CDR3: CASSPQSTDTQYF
DNA: TGTGCCAGCAGCCCCCAAAGCACAGATACGCAGTATTTT

V: TRBV19
size: -
J: TRBJ2-3
D: TRBD1
CDR3: CASSKGIGTGLTDTQYF
DNA: TGTGCCAGTAGTAAGGGGATCGGGACAGGGTTAACAGATACGCAGTATTTT

V: TRBV5-1
size: -
J: TRBJ2-3
D: -
CDR3: CASSRAGTTDTQYF
DNA: TGCGCCAGCAGCCGCGCGGGGACCACAGATACGCAGTATTTT

V: TRBV19
size: -
J: TRBJ2-5
D: -
CDR3: CASSPRLYETQYF
DNA: TGTGCCAGTAGTCCCCGACTATACGAGACCCAGTACTTC

V: TRBV5-1
size: -
J: TRBJ2-1
D: TRBD1
CDR3: CASSPPDREANEQFF
DNA: TGCGCCAGCAGTCCTCCGGACAGGGAAGCCAATGAGCAGTTCTTC

V: TRBV5-1
size: -
J: TRBJ2-2
D: TRBD1
CDR3: CASTPGTGLYGELFF
DNA: TGCGCCAGCACCCCCGGGACAGGTCTTTACGGGGAGCTGTTTTTT

V: TRBV7-3
size: -
J: TRBJ2-3
D: -
CDR3: CASSPRVQDTQYF
DNA: TGTGCCAGCAGCCCCCGGGTACAAGATACGCAGTATTTT